The clone carrying this TCR beta chain showed up just a few times. This record comes from a study of shared clonotypes between healthy human individuals. Measured with immunoSEQ multiplex PCR; TCRdb has only the in-frame clones, and not every one. The sample has some 1,100,000 clones; roughly 74% are singletons. Germline V CDR1 and CDR2: MNHEY, SMNVEV (reference sequence). This CDR3 spans 19 amino acids. Trimming at V came to 5 bases and at J to 7 bases, leaving 20 bases not matched to a gene. Sequenced: memory CD4+ T cells from PBMCs. The sample's subset: CD45RA-negative fraction. The chain carries TRBV27 and TRBJ2-7, with 13 bases identical to TRBD2. The receptor comes from a man aged 18 to 29 in good health. Some clones in this sample may be carry-over from other donors' samples. The CDR3 coding sequence is TGTGCCAGCAGTGCAATATACCCCCAACTAGCGGGAGGGACAGGGGAGCAGTACTTC. Its protein is CASSAIYPQLAGGTGEQYF.